This T cell receptor beta chain was found in a study of CD8+ T cells in alopecia areata. Across the study: Severity scores in treated patients reflected the percentage of scalp affected.

Study-level points and caveats: Tofacitinib significantly reduced both scalp clonality and expanded CD8+ clones among the top 100.

TCR sequencing used cDNA made by reverse transcription of extracted RNA. This table comes from immunoSEQ multiplex PCR, and its TCRdb copy is limited to in-frame clones, with some not included. The table has 100,000 to 130,000 clones, roughly 84% seen once. As concerns this clone: Antigen unknown.

Treatment reported: oral pan-JAK inhibitor, 5-10 mg twice daily. PBMCs provided sorted CD4+ and CD8+ T cells. Specimen: CD8+ T cells sorted from blood, collected at week 24, from a patient treated with tofacitinib. The clonotype was recovered from a human donor with alopecia areata.

The CDR3 spells CASSQGGQPQHF. The CDR3 bases are TGTGCCAGCAGCCAAGGGGGCCAGCCCCAGCATTTT. The rearrangement links TRBV14 to TRBJ1-5; maybe TRBD1 (5 bases). Germline V gene sequence: CDR1 SGHDN, CDR2 FVKESK. Between the trimmed V and J ends, which lost 1 base and 7 bases, there was a span of 5 bases. The CDR3 is 12 amino acids.